This is a list of T cell receptor beta chains from one sample in a study of Tregs in tolerant kidney transplant recipients. Produced via immunoSEQ multiplex PCR; TCRdb's table is partial and in-frame only. The table lists about 21,000 clones, roughly 80% of them singletons, with about 26% in the top ten. Sequencing was performed on CD8+ T cells from blood (PBMCs), taken 6 months after the transplant. Source of these receptors: a human patient who received a combined kidney and bone marrow transplant. Some T cells may trace back to the graft donor. Both conserved end residues are part of each CDR3. A D gene is named only where the DNA matches it firmly. Expanded clones are given a class, and other clones once, few, many or no size at all.

clone_size: .; v_call: TRBV7-6; j_call: TRBJ2-1; d_call: TRBD2; cdr3_nt: TGTGCCAGCAGGCTACAGGGGAGCGGGGGGGGCACTTACAATGAGCAGTTCTTC; cdr3_aa: CASRLQGSGGGTYNEQFF
clone_size: .; v_call: TRBV4-1; j_call: TRBJ1-2; d_call: TRBD1; cdr3_nt: TGCGCCAGCAGCCAAGATTGGGACAGGCCAAGCGGCTACACCTTC; cdr3_aa: CASSQDWDRPSGYTF
clone_size: .; v_call: TRBV27; j_call: TRBJ2-1; d_call: TRBD1; cdr3_nt: TGTGCCAGTAATCCTAACAGGGGCTCCTACAATGAGCAGTTCTTC; cdr3_aa: CASNPNRGSYNEQFF
clone_size: .; v_call: TRBV11-2; j_call: TRBJ1-1; d_call: .; cdr3_nt: TGTGCCAGCAGCCAAGGGACACGTTTGAACACTGAAGCTTTCTTT; cdr3_aa: CASSQGTRLNTEAFF
clone_size: .; v_call: TRBV7-6; j_call: TRBJ2-7; d_call: TRBD1; cdr3_nt: TGTGCCAGCAGCCAGACAGGGGGAGGCTACGAGCAGTACTTC; cdr3_aa: CASSQTGGGYEQYF
clone_size: .; v_call: TRBV7-6; j_call: TRBJ1-5; d_call: TRBD1; cdr3_nt: TGTGCCAGCACCCTTGAGGGGGCTCCCTGGGATGAGAGCAATCAGCCCCAGCATTTT; cdr3_aa: CASTLEGAPWDESNQPQHF
clone_size: .; v_call: TRBV27; j_call: TRBJ1-5; d_call: .; cdr3_nt: TGTGCCAGCAGTCTAGCCGGCAGTAGCAATCAGCCCCAGCATTTT; cdr3_aa: CASSLAGSSNQPQHF
clone_size: .; v_call: TRBV5-1; j_call: TRBJ2-3; d_call: .; cdr3_nt: TGCGCCAGCAGCTTAAACGGGGGACGCACAGATACGCAGTATTTT; cdr3_aa: CASSLNGGRTDTQYF
clone_size: .; v_call: TRBV30; j_call: TRBJ2-1; d_call: .; cdr3_nt: TGTGCCTGGAGTGTACCCGGGAGAAGTCTTATGGATGAGCAGTTCTTC; cdr3_aa: CAWSVPGRSLMDEQFF
clone_size: .; v_call: TRBV29-1; j_call: TRBJ2-2; d_call: .; cdr3_nt: TGCAGCGCAATTTCGCTCAGGGGGAACACCGGGGAGCTGTTTTTT; cdr3_aa: CSAISLRGNTGELFF
clone_size: .; v_call: TRBV27; j_call: TRBJ2-7; d_call: TRBD2; cdr3_nt: TGTGCCAGCAGTATGGCGGGGGGACCGGGGGAGCAGTACTTC; cdr3_aa: CASSMAGGPGEQYF
clone_size: .; v_call: TRBV10-3; j_call: TRBJ2-1; d_call: .; cdr3_nt: TGTGCCATCAGTGCGACTACAGGGAGAATCTACAATGAGCAGTTCTTC; cdr3_aa: CAISATTGRIYNEQFF
clone_size: .; v_call: TRBV7-6; j_call: TRBJ2-1; d_call: .; cdr3_nt: TGTGCCAGCAGCTTAACGTTGTCTAGTACCGGCAATGAGCAGTTCTTC; cdr3_aa: CASSLTLSSTGNEQFF
clone_size: .; v_call: TRBV14; j_call: TRBJ1-2; d_call: .; cdr3_nt: TGTGCCAGCAGCCTACAGGGAGCTCATGGCTACACCTTC; cdr3_aa: CASSLQGAHGYTF
clone_size: .; v_call: TRBV2; j_call: TRBJ2-1; d_call: TRBD1; cdr3_nt: TGTGCCAGCAGTGTAAAAACAGGGGCGTCCTACAATGAGCAGTTCTTC; cdr3_aa: CASSVKTGASYNEQFF
clone_size: .; v_call: TRBV28; j_call: TRBJ2-7; d_call: TRBD2; cdr3_nt: TGTGCCAGCAGCCGCGGGAGGGTCTACGAGCAGTACTTC; cdr3_aa: CASSRGRVYEQYF
clone_size: .; v_call: TRBV9; j_call: TRBJ2-1; d_call: TRBD2; cdr3_nt: TGTGCCAGCAGTGGACTAGGACTTAATGAGCAGTTCTTC; cdr3_aa: CASSGLGLNEQFF
clone_size: medium-sized; v_call: TRBV9; j_call: TRBJ2-3; d_call: TRBD2; cdr3_nt: TGTGCCAGCAGCGTAGTGGCTAGCGGGGGCACAGATACGCAGTATTTT; cdr3_aa: CASSVVASGGTDTQYF
clone_size: .; v_call: TRBV27; j_call: TRBJ2-1; d_call: TRBD2; cdr3_nt: TGTGCCAGCAGTACGACCTCTATAGCGGGGGCCCGCTTCGGGCAGTTCTTC; cdr3_aa: CASSTTSIAGARFGQFF
clone_size: .; v_call: TRBV13; j_call: TRBJ2-7; d_call: .; cdr3_nt: TGTGCCAGCAGCTTTTCAGGGGGGAGGTCCTACGAGCAGTACTTC; cdr3_aa: CASSFSGGRSYEQYF
clone_size: .; v_call: TRBV11-2; j_call: TRBJ2-1; d_call: TRBD1; cdr3_nt: TGTGCCAGCAGCTTAGAGGGGGGACAGGGGGCCGATGAGCAGTTCTTC; cdr3_aa: CASSLEGGQGADEQFF
clone_size: .; v_call: TRBV27; j_call: TRBJ1-5; d_call: TRBD1; cdr3_nt: TGTGCCAGCAGCTTTGCTGGGACAGGGGGTCAGCCCCAGCATTTT; cdr3_aa: CASSFAGTGGQPQHF
clone_size: .; v_call: TRBV25-1; j_call: TRBJ2-3; d_call: .; cdr3_nt: TGTGCCAGCAGTGACTCGGGCAGGGTCATCACAGATACGCAGTATTTT; cdr3_aa: CASSDSGRVITDTQYF
clone_size: .; v_call: TRBV19; j_call: TRBJ2-5; d_call: .; cdr3_nt: TGTGCCGCCCCAGGGACCCAGTACTTC; cdr3_aa: CAAPGTQYF
clone_size: .; v_call: TRBV9; j_call: TRBJ2-1; d_call: TRBD1; cdr3_nt: TGTGCCAGCAGCGGGACAGGGAAACACAATGAGCAGTTCTTC; cdr3_aa: CASSGTGKHNEQFF
clone_size: .; v_call: TRBV5-6; j_call: TRBJ1-2; d_call: TRBD1; cdr3_nt: TGTGCCAGCAGCTTGGGGGACAGCTATGGCTACACCTTC; cdr3_aa: CASSLGDSYGYTF
clone_size: .; v_call: TRBV15; j_call: TRBJ1-1; d_call: TRBD1; cdr3_nt: TGTGCCACCAGCAGACGGACAGGGGATGAAGCTTTCTTT; cdr3_aa: CATSRRTGDEAFF
clone_size: .; v_call: TRBV28; j_call: TRBJ1-1; d_call: TRBD1; cdr3_nt: TGTGCCAGCAGACTAACAGGGGGCCCTGAAGCTTTCTTT; cdr3_aa: CASRLTGGPEAFF